The 18 T cell receptor beta chains below come from one sample, sequenced in a study of cytomegalovirus exposure and HLA in healthy donors. The table came from immunoSEQ multiplex PCR; TCRdb's copy has only in-frame clones and leaves some out. The table lists about 400,000 clones, roughly 89% of them singletons. Sequenced: PBMCs. The receptors shown here come from a woman under 30 in good health and CMV-seronegative.

This sequence joins TRBV7-6 and TRBJ1-4, with TRBD1 as a possible D gene (5 bases). CDR1 is SGHVS and CDR2 is FNYEAQ in the germline V gene. The CDR3 totals 15 residues. Trimming took off 4 bases at V and 8 bases at J, with 17 bases between the two ends. The CDR3 DNA reads TGTGCCAGCAGCTCGGCTTGGGGGGGTGGCGAAAAACTGTTTTTT. Amino acids: CASSSAWGGGEKLFF.

This clone has a single count. The chain has TRBV6-4 and TRBJ2-3, with 7 bases lining up with TRBD1. With 7 bases clipped from V and 2 bases from J, the junction kept 9 bases outside the gene matches. This CDR3 region has 15 residues. Germline V CDR1 and CDR2: MRHNA, SNTAGT. This CDR3 is CASIFRDSPTDTQYF. The CDR3 nucleotides are TGTGCCAGCATTTTTCGGGACAGCCCCACAGATACGCAGTATTTT.

The chain recombines TRBV9 with TRBJ2-2; D is possibly TRBD1 (5 bases). V shed 3 bases and J shed 1 base, with 10 bases lying between them. This CDR3 region has 15 residues. The germline CDR1 and CDR2 sequences are SGDLS and YYNGEE. In nucleotides, the CDR3 is TGTGCCAGCAGCGCAAGGGGCCAGAACACCGGGGAGCTGTTTTTT. Protein: CASSARGQNTGELFF.

V is TRBV19 and J is TRBJ2-7; possible D gene TRBD2, 6 bases. Germline V lookup: CDR1 LNHDA, CDR2 SQIVND (reference sequence). The CDR3 runs 14 residues. Deletions cut 7 bases from V and 3 bases from J, with 16 bases between. The CDR3 DNA sequence: TGTGCCAGTACAACTAGGAGGGGCGACTACGAGCAGTACTTC. Protein: CASTTRRGDYEQYF.

This chain joins TRBV2 and TRBJ2-7; the D gene is possibly TRBD2 (6 bases). Trimming removed 6 bases at V and 3 bases at J, with 12 bases between. Germline values: CDR1 SNHLY, CDR2 FYNNEI. This CDR3 region has 13 residues. CDR3 residues: CASRGEVSYEQYF. The CDR3, as DNA: TGTGCCAGCAGGGGGGAGGTCAGCTACGAGCAGTACTTC.

The gene calls are TRBV5-1 and TRBJ2-5, with TRBD2 matching over 8 bases. V was clipped by 7 bases and J by 5 bases; unmatched bases: 13. This CDR3 region has 15 residues. The germline V gene has CDR1 SGHRS and CDR2 YFSETQ. CDR3 loop: CASSFLAGSEETQYF. In nucleotides, the CDR3 is TGCGCCAGCTCTTTTTTAGCGGGAAGTGAGGAGACCCAGTACTTC.

The chain has TRBV19 and TRBJ2-7, with D possibly being TRBD1 (6 bases). Trimming cost V 6 bases and J 4 bases, with 10 bases left between them. The CDR3 is 12 residues long. Germline loops: CDR1 LNHDA, CDR2 SQIVND (reference sequence). The CDR3 loop is CASSEGGYEQYF. The CDR3 coding sequence is TGTGCCAGTAGCGAAGGGGGATACGAGCAGTACTTC.

This clone was found a few times. V gene TRBV20-1 combines with J gene TRBJ2-3, with unresolved D. The CDR3 has 11 amino acids. The germline V gene has CDR1 DFQATT and CDR2 SNEGSKA (reference sequence). Trimming stripped 3 bases from V and 2 bases from J, with 3 bases between. CDR3 sequence (DNA): TGCAGTGCTAGTCACACAGATACGCAGTATTTT. Its protein is CSASHTDTQYF.

The sample holds a few counts of this clone. This chain uses TRBV7-8 with TRBJ2-5; no definite D call. From germline, CDR1 is SGHVS and CDR2 FQNEAQ. There are 13 residues in the CDR3. The V gene lost 1 base and the J gene lost 12 bases, with 15 bases spanning the gap. CDR3 sequence (DNA): TGTGCCAGCAGCTTAGGGGCAGGATATTGGGAGTACTTC. Protein product: CASSLGAGYWEYF.

V usage is TRBV7-9 and J usage is TRBJ2-7; D uncertain. This CDR3 comprises 16 residues. CDR1 SEHNR and CDR2 FQNEAQ come from the germline V gene (reference sequence). V lost 4 bases, J lost 2 bases, and 18 bases lay in between. The CDR3 bases are TGTGCCAGCAGCTCGTCCGGCAGATTACTAACCTACGAGCAGTACTTC. It codes for CASSSSGRLLTYEQYF.

The gene calls are TRBV28 and TRBJ2-3, with 8 bases lining up with TRBD2. J was trimmed by 6 bases and V by 10 bases; bases with no gene match: 9. This CDR3 comprises 13 residues. Germline CDR1 is MDHEN and CDR2 is SYDVKM. The CDR3 DNA sequence: TGTGCCACCGACGGGGGGGCCGGGGATACGCAGTATTTT. Translation: CATDGGAGDTQYF.

The V gene is TRBV18, the J gene TRBJ2-2; TRBD2 is a possible D gene (6 bases). Germline V gene data show CDR1 as KGHSH and CDR2 as LQKENI. The CDR3 loop spans 16 amino acids. The germline V and J ends were trimmed by 6 bases and 4 bases, with 18 bases remaining between them. The CDR3 region is CASSRDSRTSTGELFF. In nucleotides, the CDR3 is TGTGCCAGCTCCAGGGACTCGAGAACGAGCACCGGGGAGCTGTTTTTT.

The chain has TRBV2 and TRBJ2-5, with 11 bases lining up with TRBD1. CDR3 length: 14 amino acids. Germline assignment: CDR1 SNHLY and CDR2 FYNNEI. The V and J ends lost 5 bases and 5 bases, in that order; junction bases with no gene match: 4. The CDR3 coding sequence is TGTGCCAGCAGTTGGGACAGGGGGACGGAGACCCAGTACTTC. Protein sequence: CASSWDRGTETQYF.

V is TRBV19 and J is TRBJ2-1; maybe TRBD2 (7 bases). Per germline, CDR1 LNHDA and CDR2 SQIVND (reference sequence). This CDR3 is 15 amino acids long. Trimming took off 5 bases at V and 9 bases at J, with 20 bases between the two ends. This CDR3 reads CASSSPVGGLSEQFF. The CDR3 DNA is TGTGCCAGTAGTTCCCCGGTGGGGGGGCTGAGTGAGCAGTTCTTC.

The V call is TRBV28, the J call TRBJ1-5; D unresolved. Trimming stripped 5 bases from V and 0 bases from J, with 8 bases between. The germline V gene encodes CDR1 MDHEN and CDR2 SYDVKM. CDR3 length equals 14 residues. DNA of the CDR3: TGTGCCAGCAGTCACAAGATTAGCAATCAGCCCCAGCATTTT. Translated: CASSHKISNQPQHF.

This clone is a singleton in its sample. V usage is TRBV7-2 and J usage is TRBJ2-2; D is uncertain. Trimming shortened V by 5 bases and J by 2 bases, and 12 bases separated the two germline ends. Germline V gene data show CDR1 as SGHTA and CDR2 as FQGNSA. The CDR3 extends over 15 amino acids. CDR3 sequence (DNA): TGTGCCAGCAGCGCTCCGCCACTAAACACCGGGGAGCTGTTTTTT. This codes for CASSAPPLNTGELFF.

CDR3 in amino acids: CASSYGTANYGYTF. CDR3 nucleotides: TGTGCCAGCAGTTACGGGACAGCTAACTATGGCTACACCTTC. The chain links TRBV28 to TRBJ1-2; 7 bases are shared with TRBD1. In germline, CDR1 is MDHEN, CDR2 SYDVKM. Trimming cost V 4 bases and J 0 bases; bases outside gene matches: 2. The CDR3 contains 14 residues.

The J gene is TRBJ2-7, the V gene TRBV19, with 11 bases that match TRBD2. The length of the CDR3 is 15 residues. The V gene's germline CDR1 is LNHDA and CDR2 SQIVND (reference sequence). Germline trimming cut 0 bases from V and 6 bases from J; bases unmatched to any gene: 4. The CDR3 protein is CASSIDSGRAREQYF. The CDR3 region has the DNA TGTGCCAGTAGTATAGATAGCGGGAGGGCACGCGAGCAGTACTTC.